Detailed here is one T cell receptor beta chain. This sample was taken from a study of blood T cell repertoires in COVID-19. Across the study: PBMCs, B-cell-depleted T cells, or T cells were the source of the cDNA or gDNA that made up the material.

The CDR3 sequence is 14 residues long. Trimming took 7 bases from V and 1 from J; bases not matched to a gene: 4. Germline CDR1 LNHDA, CDR2 SQIVND (reference sequence). Libraries were prepared by immunoSEQ multiplex PCR; TCRdb keeps only in-frame clonotypes and omits some of them. The sample records some 190,000 clones, around 80% being singletons. This sequence originates from a man aged 55 to 70 who had been exposed to COVID-19. The chain has TRBV19 and TRBJ2-7, with 10 bases matching TRBD1. The material sequenced was PBMCs or T cells enriched from blood (not recorded which). CDR3 nucleotides: TGTGCCAGTACCGGGACAGGGGTATCCTACGAGCAGTACTTC. It yields the protein CASTGTGVSYEQYF.